The 15 T cell receptor beta chains below all came from one sample that was sequenced in a study of OX40 agonist ivuxolimab in advanced cancers. Repertoires were generated with immunoSEQ multiplex PCR, while TCRdb's copy carries only in-frame clones and drops some. The sample lists approximately 50,000 clones; about 88% were seen once. The specimen was CD4+ or CD8+ T cells sorted from blood, collected in a trial of the OX40 agonist ivuxolimab. These receptors were taken from an adult with an advanced solid tumor such as melanoma, head and neck, liver or kidney cancer.

The chain links TRBV6-1 to TRBJ2-1; TRBD1 might be the D (6 bases). This CDR3 region has 14 residues. The V and J ends lost 7 bases and 10 bases respectively, with 20 bases between them. Germline V gene lookup returns CDR1 MNHNS and CDR2 SASEGT. CDR3 protein: CASKLTTGQQEQFF. The CDR3 DNA reads TGTGCCAGCAAACTCACTACGGGACAACAAGAGCAGTTCTTC.

The gene calls are TRBV19 and TRBJ2-1; tentatively, D is TRBD2 (5 bases). The CDR3 sequence is 13 residues long. Germline values: CDR1 LNHDA, CDR2 SQIVND (reference sequence). The V end lost 3 bases, the J end lost 5 bases, and 8 bases lay between the germline ends. The CDR3 coding sequence is TGTGCCAGTAGTATGGACGGGAACAATGAGCAGTTCTTC. Its translation is CASSMDGNNEQFF.

This clone came up once. V and J are TRBV4-3 and TRBJ2-3; TRBD1 agrees at 9 bases. The germline V gene encodes CDR1 LGHNA and CDR2 YSLEER. The CDR3 loop spans 14 amino acids. With V trimmed by 4 bases and J by 6 bases, 5 bases remained unmatched. DNA for the CDR3: TGCGCCAGCAGCCGTACGGGACAGGGTGATACGCAGTATTTT. It is translated as CASSRTGQGDTQYF.

The chain carries TRBV5-4 and TRBJ2-3, with 12 bases aligning to TRBD2. Germline lookup yields CDR1 SGHNT and CDR2 YYREEE (reference sequence). The V and J ends lost 4 bases and 3 bases, in that order; junction bases with no gene match: 3. This CDR3 contains 15 residues. The CDR3 region has the DNA TGTGCCAGCAGCACCGGGACTAGCGGGACAGATACGCAGTATTTT. It specifies CASSTGTSGTDTQYF.

The genes are TRBV2 and TRBJ2-1, with D unresolved. V dropped 8 bases and J dropped 6 bases, with 11 bases sitting between them. Germline V gene lookup returns CDR1 SNHLY and CDR2 FYNNEI. This CDR3 spans 12 amino acids. The CDR3 protein is CASHLTANEQFF. The CDR3, as DNA: TGTGCCAGCCACCTGACCGCCAATGAGCAGTTCTTC.

The rearrangement uses TRBV4-2 and TRBJ2-7; 7 bases align to TRBD1. CDR1 is LGHNA, CDR2 YNFKEQ, per germline. Trimming removed 1 base from V and 9 bases from J; junction bases left unmatched: 12. The CDR3 spans 15 residues. The CDR3 DNA reads TGTGCCAGCAGCCAAGGGTCCCTACCTACAGGGGTGCAGTACTTC. It encodes CASSQGSLPTGVQYF.

The CDR3 here is CASSLSLAGQETQYF. The CDR3 DNA follows: TGTGCCAGCAGCTTATCTCTAGCGGGGCAAGAGACCCAGTACTTC. The V gene is TRBV7-8, the J gene TRBJ2-5; TRBD2 aligns across 9 bases. Trimming took 2 bases from V and 2 from J; bases not matched to a gene: 3. Germline lookup yields CDR1 SGHVS and CDR2 FQNEAQ. The CDR3 consists of 15 residues.

This clone occurred a few times. The chain has TRBV9 and TRBJ1-1; no definite D call. Trimming removed 0 bases from V and 5 bases from J, with 11 bases in between. The CDR3 spans 14 residues. From germline, CDR1 is SGDLS and CDR2 YYNGEE. For the CDR3, the DNA is TGTGCCAGCAGCGTAGATGGAGGTTTAACTGAAGCTTTCTTT. Protein: CASSVDGGLTEAFF.

The chain has TRBV10-3 and TRBJ2-3; 10 nucleotides match TRBD2. Trimming at V came to 6 bases and at J to 4 bases, leaving 10 bases not matched to a gene. From germline, CDR1 is ENHRY and CDR2 SYGVKD. This CDR3 is 16 amino acids long. CDR3 sequence: CAISSLLAGASDTQYF. CDR3 nucleotide sequence: TGTGCCATCAGCTCTCTCCTAGCGGGAGCTTCAGATACGCAGTATTTT.

This chain uses TRBV5-5 with TRBJ2-3; 10 bases are a match to TRBD2. V shed 4 bases, J shed 0 bases, and the junction held 5 bases outside the gene matches. The germline gives CDR1 SGHKS, CDR2 YYEKEE (reference sequence). This CDR3 comprises 16 residues. The CDR3 here is CASSLGLAASTDTQYF. Here the CDR3 DNA reads TGTGCCAGCAGCCTCGGACTAGCGGCTAGCACAGATACGCAGTATTTT.

The V gene is TRBV20-1, the J gene TRBJ1-1; D ambiguous. Germline assignment: CDR1 DFQATT and CDR2 SNEGSKA (reference sequence). Trimming pared 5 bases from V and 0 bases from J, leaving 4 bases between. This CDR3 has 11 amino acids. The CDR3: CSAWVNTEAFF. DNA of the CDR3: TGCAGTGCTTGGGTGAACACTGAAGCTTTCTTT.

This rearrangement joins TRBV20-1 to TRBJ2-7; no clear D gene. V was clipped by 3 bases and J by 4 bases, with 7 bases between them. This CDR3 spans 11 amino acids. Germline CDR1 is DFQATT and CDR2 is SNEGSKA (reference sequence). The DNA for the CDR3 is TGCAGTGCTAGTAGTTTTTACGAGCAGTACTTC. Its protein product is CSASSFYEQYF.

The chain employs TRBV7-3 and TRBJ2-5; 10 bases are a match to TRBD2. The J segment lost 0 bases and the V segment lost 2 bases, leaving 6 bases of the junction unmatched. The CDR3 contains 17 residues. Germline lookup yields CDR1 SGHTA and CDR2 FQGTGA. CDR3 sequence (DNA): TGTGCCAGCAGCTTAGGTCGGCTAGCGGGAGACCAAGAGACCCAGTACTTC. Protein sequence: CASSLGRLAGDQETQYF.

The rearrangement uses TRBV21-1 and TRBJ1-1; no DNA check was done on the table's D call, TRBD1. TRBV21-1 is a pseudogene segment. The CDR3 has 13 residues. The CDR3 DNA is TGTGCCAGCAGCGAGAAGGGGAAGGGTGAAGCTTTCTTT. Protein product: CASSEKGKGEAFF.

V is TRBV11-2 and J is TRBJ2-7, with TRBD2 matching over 7 bases. Germline V gives CDR1 SGHAT, CDR2 FQNNGV. There are 13 residues in the CDR3. Trimming took 3 bases from V and 5 from J; bases not matched to a gene: 4. In DNA form, the CDR3 reads TGTGCCAGCAGCTTCGCGGGAGTCGACGAGCAGTACTTC. It is translated as CASSFAGVDEQYF.